This T cell receptor beta chain was sequenced in a study of sequential checkpoint blockade in melanoma. Study-wide results and caveats: For nivolumab-first patients, baseline tumor clonality was associated with response.

Clones were read by immunoSEQ multiplex PCR, and TCRdb kept only the in-frame ones, dropping some. The top ten clones hold 20% to 25% of a sample with some 4,100 clones, around 20% of them seen once. Sample treatment: randomized to nivolumab then ipilimumab (arm A) or the reverse (arm B). This clone was found a few times. The target antigen is unknown. This CDR3 spans 15 amino acids. V lost 3 bases, J lost 4 bases, and 5 bases stayed unmatched. CDR1 and CDR2 (germline): SGHNT, YENEEA. This clonotype was sampled from a human patient with melanoma. Some clones in this sample may be carry-over from other donors' samples. The material sequenced was tumor tissue (inferred from file names), taken from a patient given nivolumab and ipilimumab in sequence. This chain links TRBV11-3 with TRBJ2-1, with 8 bases lining up with TRBD2. DNA for the CDR3: TGTGCCAGCAGCTTGAGCGGGGGCGTTTACAATGAGCAGTTCTTC. Translated: CASSLSGGVYNEQFF.